Below, 5 T cell receptor beta chains from the same sample are listed, as sequenced in a study of regulatory T cells in long-lasting Graves disease. The authors built TCR beta libraries using iRepertoire HTBI primers and Arm-PCR of CDR3 regions. TCRdb fed the multiplex PCR reads into MiXCR, producing one record per CDR3 protein. The table lists a few hundred thousand distinct CDR3 sequences, 20% of them singletons. Time point of the sample: newly diagnosed GD, antithyroid drugs for less than 3 months. Generation of the TCR library employed RNA extracted from PBMCs. This sample comprised peripheral blood mononuclear cells (PBMCs), obtained at new diagnosis, from a patient treated with antithyroid drugs. These receptor sequences come from a female donor with Graves disease.

This clonotype is a singleton in its sample. With a much larger clone just one base away, this may be a read error. The chain uses TRBV11-2 and TRBJ2-6; maybe TRBD1 (6 bases). Germline CDR1 SGHAT, CDR2 FQNNGV. The CDR3 consists of 19 residues. CDR3 nucleotide sequence: TGTGCCAGCAGCTTCGAAGCCTTCACAGGGTACTCTGGGGCCAACGTCCCGACTTTC. Residues: CASSFEAFTGYSGANVPTF. The full variable domain, with the rest looked up from reference TRBV11-2 and TRBJ2-6, is EAGVAQSPRYKIIEKRQSVAFWCNPISGHATLYWYQQILGQGPKLLIQFQNNGVVDDSQLPKDRFSAERLKGVDSTLKIQPAKLEDSAVYLCASSFEAFTGYSGANVPTFGAGSRLTVL.

This clonotype was found many times. This chain connects TRBV28 to TRBJ2-3; 7 bases align to TRBD2. CDR1 is MDHEN and CDR2 is SYDVKM in the germline V gene. After removal of 8 bases from V and 5 bases from J, the junction contained 13 bases not matched to a gene. The CDR3 loop spans 15 amino acids. The CDR3: CASQQAGNRGDTQYF. In DNA, the CDR3 is TGTGCCAGCCAACAAGCGGGAAATCGAGGAGATACGCAGTATTTT.

The V and J genes are TRBV18 and TRBJ2-5; 9 bases are shared with TRBD1. V lost 3 bases and J lost 3; bases outside the gene matches: 14. Germline V gene sequence: CDR1 KGHSH, CDR2 LQKENI. CDR3 length: 18 residues. The CDR3 loop is CASSPILSSGTGKETQYF. In DNA, the CDR3 is TGTGCCAGCTCACCTATCCTATCCTCCGGGACAGGGAAAGAGACCCAGTACTTC.

The chain has TRBV24-1 and TRBJ2-1; a possible D gene is TRBD2 (5 bases). The CDR3 runs to 15 residues. CDR1 and CDR2 (germline): KGHDR, SFDVKD. Trimming stripped 7 bases from V and 0 bases from J, with 12 bases between. Written as DNA, the CDR3 is TGTGCCACCAGAGGAGGTATAGACTCCTACAATGAGCAGTTCTTC. Translated, it gives CATRGGIDSYNEQFF.

V and J are TRBV28 and TRBJ1-1; D is possibly TRBD1 (5 bases). The CDR3 spans 11 residues. The germline gives CDR1 MDHEN, CDR2 SYDVKM. V lost 6 bases, J lost 11 bases, and 13 bases lay in between. The CDR3 loop reads CASSRTGTAFF. The CDR3 DNA sequence: TGTGCCAGCAGCCGGACTGGGACGGCTTTCTTT.